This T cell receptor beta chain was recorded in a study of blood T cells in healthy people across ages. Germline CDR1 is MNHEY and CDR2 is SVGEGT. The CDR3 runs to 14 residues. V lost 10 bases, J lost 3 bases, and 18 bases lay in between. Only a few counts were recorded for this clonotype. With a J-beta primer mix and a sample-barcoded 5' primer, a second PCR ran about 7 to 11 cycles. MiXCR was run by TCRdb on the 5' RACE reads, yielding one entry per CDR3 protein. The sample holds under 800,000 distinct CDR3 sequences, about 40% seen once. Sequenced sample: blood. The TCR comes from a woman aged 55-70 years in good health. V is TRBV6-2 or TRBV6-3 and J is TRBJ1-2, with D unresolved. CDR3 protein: CATGLAGVYYGYTF. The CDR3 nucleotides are TGTGCCACCGGACTAGCGGGAGTATACTATGGCTACACCTTC.